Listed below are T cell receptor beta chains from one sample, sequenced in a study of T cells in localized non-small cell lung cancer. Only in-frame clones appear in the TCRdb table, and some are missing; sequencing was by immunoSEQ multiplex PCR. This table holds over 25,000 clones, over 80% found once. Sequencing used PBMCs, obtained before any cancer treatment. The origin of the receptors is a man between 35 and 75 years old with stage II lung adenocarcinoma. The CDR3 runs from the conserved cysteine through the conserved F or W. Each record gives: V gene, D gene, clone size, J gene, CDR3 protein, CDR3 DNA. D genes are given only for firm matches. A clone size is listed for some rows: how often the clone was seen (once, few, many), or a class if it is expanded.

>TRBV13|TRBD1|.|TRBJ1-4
CASSLGGTGRFEKLFF
TGTGCCAGCAGCTTGGGGGGGACAGGTCGATTCGAAAAACTGTTTTTT
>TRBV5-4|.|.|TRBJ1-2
CASSHSDRYAGYTF
TGTGCCAGCAGCCATTCTGACAGATACGCTGGCTACACCTTC
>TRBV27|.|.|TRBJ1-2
CASSFRGPAGYTF
TGTGCCAGCAGTTTTCGGGGGCCGGCTGGCTACACCTTC
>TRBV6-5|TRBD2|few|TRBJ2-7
CASSYLAGGGREQYF
TGTGCCAGCAGTTACTTAGCGGGAGGGGGGAGGGAGCAGTACTTC
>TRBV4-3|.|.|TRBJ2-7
CASSQEFRGAYEQYF
TGCGCCAGCAGCCAAGAATTTCGCGGGGCCTACGAGCAGTACTTC
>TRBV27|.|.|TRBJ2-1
CASSLLGTSPPYEQFF
TGTGCCAGCAGTTTACTCGGGACAAGCCCTCCCTATGAGCAGTTCTTC
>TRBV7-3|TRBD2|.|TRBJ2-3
CASSLTSGTGTDTQYF
TGTGCCAGCAGCCTGACTAGCGGGACGGGTACAGATACGCAGTATTTT
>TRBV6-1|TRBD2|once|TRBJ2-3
CASSDRGLALAQYF
TGTGCCAGCAGTGATCGGGGACTAGCCCTTGCGCAGTATTTT
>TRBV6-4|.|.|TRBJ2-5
CASSDNQETQYF
TGTGCCAGCAGTGACAACCAAGAGACCCAGTACTTC
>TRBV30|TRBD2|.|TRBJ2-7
CAWGRAGVGEQYF
TGTGCCTGGGGTAGAGCGGGAGTAGGCGAGCAGTACTTC
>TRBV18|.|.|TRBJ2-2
CASSPGNTGELFF
TGTGCCAGCTCACCTGGGAACACCGGGGAGCTGTTTTTT
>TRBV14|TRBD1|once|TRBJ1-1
CASSHRGLNTEAFF
TGTGCCAGCAGCCACAGGGGGTTGAACACTGAAGCTTTCTTT
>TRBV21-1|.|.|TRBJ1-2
CASSVRGRDGYTF
TGTGCCAGCAGCGTCCGGGGCAGGGATGGCTACACCTTC
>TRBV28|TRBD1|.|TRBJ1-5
CASSSTGGWVRPQHF
TGTGCCAGCAGTTCGACAGGGGGTTGGGTGAGGCCCCAGCATTTT
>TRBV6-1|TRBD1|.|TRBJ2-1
CASSEGQGEYNEQFF
TGTGCCAGCAGTGAAGGACAGGGAGAATACAATGAGCAGTTCTTC
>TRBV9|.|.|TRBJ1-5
CASSARDRINQPQHF
TGTGCCAGCAGCGCTCGCGACAGGATCAATCAGCCCCAGCATTTT
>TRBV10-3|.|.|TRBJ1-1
CAIKVGADTEAFF
TGTGCCATCAAAGTGGGGGCGGACACTGAAGCTTTCTTT
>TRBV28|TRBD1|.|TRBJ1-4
CASSSLDRGRTNEKLFF
TGTGCCAGCAGTTCCCTGGACAGGGGGAGAACTAATGAAAAACTGTTTTTT
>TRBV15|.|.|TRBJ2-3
CATSPRGAEPDTQYF
TGTGCCACCAGCCCGAGGGGGGCGGAACCAGATACGCAGTATTTT
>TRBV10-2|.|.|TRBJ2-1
CASSDVTPSYNEQFF
TGCGCCAGCAGTGATGTTACGCCATCCTACAATGAGCAGTTCTTC